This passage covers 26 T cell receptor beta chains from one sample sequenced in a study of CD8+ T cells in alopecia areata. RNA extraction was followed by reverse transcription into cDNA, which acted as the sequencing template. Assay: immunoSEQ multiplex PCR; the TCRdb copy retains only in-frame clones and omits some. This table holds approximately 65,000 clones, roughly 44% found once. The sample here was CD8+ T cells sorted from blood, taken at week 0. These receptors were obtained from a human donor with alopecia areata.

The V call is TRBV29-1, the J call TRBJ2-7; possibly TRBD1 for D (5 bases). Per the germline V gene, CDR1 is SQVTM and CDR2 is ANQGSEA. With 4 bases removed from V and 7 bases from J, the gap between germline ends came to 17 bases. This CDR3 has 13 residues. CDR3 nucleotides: TGCAGCGTTGCACCGGACACCGGTCGAGAGCAGTACTTC. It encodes CSVAPDTGREQYF.

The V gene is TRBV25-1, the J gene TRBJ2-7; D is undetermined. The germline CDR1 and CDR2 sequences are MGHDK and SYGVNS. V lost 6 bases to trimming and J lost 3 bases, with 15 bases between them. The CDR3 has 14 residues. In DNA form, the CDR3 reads TGTGCCAGCAGCCCCACCCCTCAGAGCTACGAGCAGTACTTC. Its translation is CASSPTPQSYEQYF.

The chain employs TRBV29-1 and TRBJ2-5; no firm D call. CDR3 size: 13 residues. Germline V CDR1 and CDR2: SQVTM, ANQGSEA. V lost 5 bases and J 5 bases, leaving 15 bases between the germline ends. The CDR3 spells CSVPPGPGETQYF. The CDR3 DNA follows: TGCAGCGTTCCCCCCGGGCCTGGGGAGACCCAGTACTTC.

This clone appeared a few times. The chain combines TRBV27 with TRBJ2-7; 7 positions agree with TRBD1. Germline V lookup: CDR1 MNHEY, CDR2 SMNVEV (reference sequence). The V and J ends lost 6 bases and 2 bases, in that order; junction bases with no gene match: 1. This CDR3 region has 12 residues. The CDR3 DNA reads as TGTGCCAGCAGCCAGGGGGCCTACGAGCAGTACTTC. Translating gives CASSQGAYEQYF.

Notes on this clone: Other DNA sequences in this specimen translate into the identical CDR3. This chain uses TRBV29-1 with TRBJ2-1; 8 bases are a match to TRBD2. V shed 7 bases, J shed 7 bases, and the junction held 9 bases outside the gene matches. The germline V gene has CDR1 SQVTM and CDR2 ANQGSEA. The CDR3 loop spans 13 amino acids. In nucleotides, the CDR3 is TGCAGCGCCGGAGCGGGAGCGGGTAATGAGCAGTTCTTC. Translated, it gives CSAGAGAGNEQFF.

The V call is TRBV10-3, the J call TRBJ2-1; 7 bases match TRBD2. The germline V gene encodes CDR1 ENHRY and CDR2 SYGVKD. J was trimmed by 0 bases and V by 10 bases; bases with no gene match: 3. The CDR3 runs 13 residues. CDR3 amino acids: CATGEGSYNEQFF. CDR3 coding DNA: TGTGCCACCGGGGAGGGCTCCTACAATGAGCAGTTCTTC.

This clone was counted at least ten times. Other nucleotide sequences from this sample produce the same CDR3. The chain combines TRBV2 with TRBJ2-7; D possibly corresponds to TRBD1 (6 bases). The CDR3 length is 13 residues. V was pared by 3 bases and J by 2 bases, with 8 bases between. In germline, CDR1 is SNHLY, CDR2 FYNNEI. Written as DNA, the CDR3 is TGTGCCAGCAGTGAGGGGGCCACCTACGAGCAGTACTTC. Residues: CASSEGATYEQYF.

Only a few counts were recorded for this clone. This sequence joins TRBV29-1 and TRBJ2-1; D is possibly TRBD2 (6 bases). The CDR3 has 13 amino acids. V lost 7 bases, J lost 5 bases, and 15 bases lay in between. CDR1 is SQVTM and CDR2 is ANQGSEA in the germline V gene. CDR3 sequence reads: CSATGTPDNEQFF. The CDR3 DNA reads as TGCAGCGCAACCGGGACTCCGGACAATGAGCAGTTCTTC.

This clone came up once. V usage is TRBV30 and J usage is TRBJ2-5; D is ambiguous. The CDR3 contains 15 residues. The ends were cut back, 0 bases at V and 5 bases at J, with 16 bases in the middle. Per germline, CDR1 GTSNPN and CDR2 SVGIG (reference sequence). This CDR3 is CAWSVAFGWGETQYF. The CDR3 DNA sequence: TGTGCCTGGAGTGTAGCCTTCGGGTGGGGTGAGACCCAGTACTTC.

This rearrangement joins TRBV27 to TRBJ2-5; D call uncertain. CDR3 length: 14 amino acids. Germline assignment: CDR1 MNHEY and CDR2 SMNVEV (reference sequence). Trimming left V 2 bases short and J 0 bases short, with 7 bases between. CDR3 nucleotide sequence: TGTGCCAGCAGTTTAAGGCGGTACCAAGAGACCCAGTACTTC. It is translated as CASSLRRYQETQYF.

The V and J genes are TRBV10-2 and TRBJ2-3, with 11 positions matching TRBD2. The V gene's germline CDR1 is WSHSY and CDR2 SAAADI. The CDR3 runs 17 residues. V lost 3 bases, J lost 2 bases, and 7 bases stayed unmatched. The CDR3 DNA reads TGCGCCAGCAGTGACCTTAGACTAGCGGGACCCACAGATACGCAGTATTTT. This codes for CASSDLRLAGPTDTQYF.

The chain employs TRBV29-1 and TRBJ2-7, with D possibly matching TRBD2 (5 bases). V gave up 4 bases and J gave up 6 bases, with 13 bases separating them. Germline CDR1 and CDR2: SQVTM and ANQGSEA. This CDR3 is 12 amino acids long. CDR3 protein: CSVVSGFSEQYF. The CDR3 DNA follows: TGCAGCGTTGTATCGGGATTCAGCGAGCAGTACTTC.

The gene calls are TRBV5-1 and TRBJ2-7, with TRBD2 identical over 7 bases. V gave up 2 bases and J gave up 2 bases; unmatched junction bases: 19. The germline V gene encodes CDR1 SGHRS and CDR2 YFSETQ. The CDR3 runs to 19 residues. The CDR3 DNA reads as TGCGCCAGCAGCTTCCTAGTAGGTACGGACTTTGGGACTACCTACGAGCAGTACTTC. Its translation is CASSFLVGTDFGTTYEQYF. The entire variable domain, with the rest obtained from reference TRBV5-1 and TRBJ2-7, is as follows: KAGVTQTPRYLIKTRGQQVTLSCSPISGHRSVSWYQQTPGQGLQFLFEYFSETQRNKGNFPGRFSGRQFSNSRSEMNVSTLELGDSALYLCASSFLVGTDFGTTYEQYFGPGTRLTVT.

The chain's CDR3 is CASSSPAGRDVSGNTIYF. In DNA form, the CDR3 reads TGTGCCAGCAGCTCCCCCGCAGGAAGGGACGTCTCTGGAAACACCATATATTTT. This rearrangement joins TRBV7-6 to TRBJ1-3, with TRBD1 as a possible D gene (5 bases). Germline V lookup: CDR1 SGHVS, CDR2 FNYEAQ. The CDR3 contains 18 residues. V shed 4 bases and J shed 0 bases, with 19 bases lying between them.

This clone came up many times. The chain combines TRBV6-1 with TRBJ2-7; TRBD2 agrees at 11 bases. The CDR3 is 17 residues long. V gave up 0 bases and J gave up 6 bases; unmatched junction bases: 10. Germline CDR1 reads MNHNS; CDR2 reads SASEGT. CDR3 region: CASSEATSGSLHTEQYF. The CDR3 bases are TGTGCCAGCAGTGAAGCCACTAGCGGGAGTTTGCATACCGAGCAGTACTTC.

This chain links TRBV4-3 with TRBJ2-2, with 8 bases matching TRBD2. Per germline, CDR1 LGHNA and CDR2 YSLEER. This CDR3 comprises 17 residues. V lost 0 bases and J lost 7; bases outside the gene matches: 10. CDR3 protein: CASSQDPGTRRNGELFF. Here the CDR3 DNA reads TGCGCCAGCAGCCAAGATCCCGGGACTAGGAGAAACGGGGAGCTGTTTTTT.

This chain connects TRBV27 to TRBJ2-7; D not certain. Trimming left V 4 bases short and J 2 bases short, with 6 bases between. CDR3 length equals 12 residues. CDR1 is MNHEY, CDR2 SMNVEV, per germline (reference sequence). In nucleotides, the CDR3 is TGTGCCAGCAGTTCCTCAGCCTACGAGCAGTACTTC. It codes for CASSSSAYEQYF.

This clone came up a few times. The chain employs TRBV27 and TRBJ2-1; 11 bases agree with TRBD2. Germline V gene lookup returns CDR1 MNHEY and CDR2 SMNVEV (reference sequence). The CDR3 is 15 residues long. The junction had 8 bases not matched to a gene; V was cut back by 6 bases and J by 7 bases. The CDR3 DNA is TGTGCCAGCAGCCTTACTAGCGGGAGTGGTAATGAGCAGTTCTTC. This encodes CASSLTSGSGNEQFF.

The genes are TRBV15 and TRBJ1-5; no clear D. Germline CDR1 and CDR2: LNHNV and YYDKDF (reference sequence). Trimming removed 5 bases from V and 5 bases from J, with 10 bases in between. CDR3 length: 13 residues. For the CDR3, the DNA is TGTGCCACCAGCTCTACGGGGTATCAGCCCCAGCATTTT. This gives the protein CATSSTGYQPQHF. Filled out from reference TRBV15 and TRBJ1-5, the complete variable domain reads DAMVIQNPRYQVTQFGKPVTLSCSQTLNHNVMYWYQQKSSQAPKLLFHYYDKDFNNEADTPDNFQSRRPNTSFCFLDIRSPGLGDTAMYLCATSSTGYQPQHFGDGTRLSIL.

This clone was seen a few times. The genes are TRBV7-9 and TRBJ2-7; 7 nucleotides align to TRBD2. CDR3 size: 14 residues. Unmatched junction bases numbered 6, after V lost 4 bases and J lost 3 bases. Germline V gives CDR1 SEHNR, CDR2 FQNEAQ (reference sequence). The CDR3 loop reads CASSSGGDYYEQYF. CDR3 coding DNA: TGTGCCAGCAGCTCGGGAGGAGACTACTACGAGCAGTACTTC.

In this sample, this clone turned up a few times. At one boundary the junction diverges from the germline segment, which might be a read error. This CDR3 reads CASSPPGRMNTEAFF. Written as DNA, the CDR3 is TGTGCCAGCAGCCCTCCGGGACGGATGAACACTGAAGCTTTCTTT. The chain recombines TRBV4-1 with TRBJ1-1, with D possibly matching TRBD1 (5 bases). Germline CDR1 and CDR2: MGHRA and YSYEKL. The CDR3 spans 15 residues.

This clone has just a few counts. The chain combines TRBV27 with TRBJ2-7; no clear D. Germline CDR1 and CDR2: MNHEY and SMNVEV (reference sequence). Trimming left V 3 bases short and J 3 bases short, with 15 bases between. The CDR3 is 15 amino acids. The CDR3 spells CASSFSEERLYEQYF. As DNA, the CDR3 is TGTGCCAGCAGTTTTAGTGAGGAGCGTCTCTACGAGCAGTACTTC.

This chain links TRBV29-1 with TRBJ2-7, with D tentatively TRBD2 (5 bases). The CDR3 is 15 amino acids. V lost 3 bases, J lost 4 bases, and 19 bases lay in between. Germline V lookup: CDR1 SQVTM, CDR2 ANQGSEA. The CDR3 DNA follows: TGCAGCGTTGAGTTTCAAGAGACTCGAGGGTACGAGCAGTACTTC. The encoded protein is CSVEFQETRGYEQYF.

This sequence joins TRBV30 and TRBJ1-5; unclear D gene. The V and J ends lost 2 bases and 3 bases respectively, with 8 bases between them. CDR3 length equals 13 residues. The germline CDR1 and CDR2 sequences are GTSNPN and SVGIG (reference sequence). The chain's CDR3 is CAWSYEYNQPQHF. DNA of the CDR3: TGTGCCTGGAGTTATGAGTACAATCAGCCCCAGCATTTT.

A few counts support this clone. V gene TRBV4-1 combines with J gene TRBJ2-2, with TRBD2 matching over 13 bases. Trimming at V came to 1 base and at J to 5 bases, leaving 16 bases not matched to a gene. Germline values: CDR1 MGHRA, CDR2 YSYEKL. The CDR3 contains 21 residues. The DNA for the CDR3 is TGCGCCAGCAGCCAAGTATCACCCTGGACTAGCGGGAGACCCCGGACCGGGGAGCTGTTTTTT. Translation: CASSQVSPWTSGRPRTGELFF.

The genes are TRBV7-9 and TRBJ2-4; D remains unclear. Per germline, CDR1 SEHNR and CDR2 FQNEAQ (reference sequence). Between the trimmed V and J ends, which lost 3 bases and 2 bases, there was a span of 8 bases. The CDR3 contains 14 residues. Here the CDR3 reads CASSLVDPKNIQYF. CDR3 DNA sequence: TGTGCCAGCAGCTTGGTCGATCCCAAAAACATTCAGTACTTC.